The entry below describes one T cell receptor (beta chain). This receptor's antigen is unknown. Base qualities are missing; no much larger clone stands one base away. The sample comes from a study of graft-versus-host responses after intestinal transplantation (dated by TCRdb to the early 2020s). Study-wide context: Recipients received multivisceral, liver-intestinal, or isolated intestinal transplants. All recipients received anti-thymocyte globulin induction followed by maintenance tacrolimus and steroids for approximately 3 years. After intestinal transplantation, graft-versus-host and host-versus-graft alloreactive T cell clones were followed in the graft, circulation and bone marrow using bulk TCR-beta CDR3 sequencing. A cohort of roughly 25 intestinal transplant recipients, including one retransplant, was enrolled, and 3 patients lacking pretransplant specimens were excluded. To identify alloreactive clones, pre-transplant mixed lymphocyte reaction products were sequenced and then compared with unstimulated pre-transplant donor and recipient T cells. Instead of going to the commercial service, samples from a few later patients were sequenced in-house on an Illumina MiSeq and processed with MiXCR. A peak of at least 4% donor T cells among recipient peripheral blood mononuclear cells was the definition used for donor T cell macrochimerism.

Library prep was done by the immunoSEQ multiplex PCR assay. In most patients, genomic DNA was isolated using the Qiagen DNeasy Blood and Tissue Kit and sent frozen to Adaptive Biotechnologies for TCR sequencing. High-throughput TCR-beta CDR3 sequencing of genomic DNA from most patients was performed by Adaptive Biotechnologies. The original methods were these. Adaptive's ImmunoSEQ software was the source of the TCR sequencing data for over 15 patients, while three other patients were processed with MiXCR and VDJtools. To correct CD4 versus CD8 sorting errors, sequences present in both subsets at a frequency ratio below 5:1 were removed. CDR3 nucleotide sequences shared between donor and recipient were removed because the origin of such sequences could not be assigned. To be classed as alloreactive, a clone needed at least 2-fold expansion over unstimulated cells and a minimum CFSE-low frequency of 0.002% (template counts) or 0.001% (read counts). Mappable clones were those detected in sequenced pre-transplant spleen, lymph node, or MLR CFSE-low populations of the donor or recipient. The cumulative frequency of alloreactive clones was calculated as a percentage of all sequences, weighted by copy number. This immuneACCESS table, as held by TCRdb, lists in-frame sequences with V and J called but not all clones. Of the missing ones, under half trace to an unresolved V gene in checked studies; the others have no known cause. The DNA was the basis for D and trimming; V, J and clone size are from that table. This sample is represented by just under 65,000 clones; 90% to 95% of them were singletons. The ten largest account for 1.7% of the sample.

The time point label of this sample denotes: cells obtained before transplantation from donor or recipient. CD3+CD4+ and CD3+CD8+ populations were FACS-sorted from unstimulated pre-transplant donor and recipient cells taken from spleen or lymph nodes. Study-level results and caveats: GvH clones were found in recipient bone marrow, and some of the GvH clones appeared earlier in ileal mucosa or blood, which is consistent with an intestinal mucosal origin. In the allografts of patients with donor T cell macrochimerism, GvH to HvG T cell clonal ratios were high. Early after transplant, peak levels of circulating GvH clones were associated with declines in HvG clones. The conclusions were limited by the relatively low number and heterogeneity of the intestinal transplant patients.

Inclusive of the bounding cysteine and phenylalanine, the CDR3 is 14 residues long. Only the CDR3 region is kept as DNA, spanning 42 bases read in frame from base 1. Taken from the germline V gene (reference sequence), the CDR1 and CDR2 loops are PRHDT and FYEKMQ. Sequencing was performed on unstimulated CD8+ T cells sorted from spleen or lymph node cells, taken before transplant. The TCR sequence derives from a human donor who was the organ donor for an intestinal transplant. The chain was built from TRBV13 and TRBJ2-5, and TRBD1 aligns with 8 junction nucleotides. With the DNA end fitting TRBJ2-7 better, the J assignment may be wrong. The CDR3 here reads CASSETGAGNEQYF. The bases read TGTGCCAGCAGCGAGACAGGGGCGGGAAACGAGCAGTACTTC.